This record looks at one TCR beta chain sequence and its context. No antigen is known for it. The data are from a study of beta chain features in type 1 diabetes. All of the isolated RNA was reverse transcribed, so expressed TCRB transcripts were sequenced. Sequencing was performed with immunoSEQ multiplex PCR; in TCRdb, only in-frame clones are kept and a portion is missing. The profile shows more than 350,000 clones, over 10% of them singletons. Study-level points and caveats: Unsettled here was the matter of whether HLA type influences TCRB rearrangement.

The sequenced sample was naive CD4+ T cells from blood. The receptor was isolated from a woman aged 18-35 years in good health.

DNA of the CDR3: TGCAGCTACCAAAGCACAGATACGCAGTATTTT. This sequence encodes CSYQSTDTQYF. The chain joins TRBV20-1 to TRBJ2-3; D ambiguous. CDR3 length: 11 amino acids. Germline lookup yields CDR1 DFQATT and CDR2 SNEGSKA (reference sequence).